These 27 T cell receptor beta chains came from one sample sequenced in a study of blood T cell repertoires in COVID-19. Assay used: immunoSEQ multiplex PCR; TCRdb lists only in-frame clones, some missing. Among about 120,000 clones listed, 75% to 80% were seen once. The sequenced sample consisted of peripheral blood. All receptors derive from a human donor in a cohort sampled during active COVID-19.

The V call is TRBV7-9, the J call TRBJ1-5; D is perhaps TRBD1 (6 bases). Germline assignment: CDR1 SEHNR and CDR2 FQNEAQ (reference sequence). V was cut by 3 bases and J by 1 base, with 7 bases left in between. The CDR3 length is 14 residues. CDR3 residues: CASSLTGSNQPQHF. CDR3 bases: TGTGCCAGCAGCTTGACAGGAAGCAATCAGCCCCAGCATTTT.

The CDR3 protein is CATSRDRVTSTDTQYF. As DNA, the CDR3 is TGTGCCACCAGCAGAGACAGGGTTACTAGCACAGATACGCAGTATTTT. The rearrangement uses TRBV15 and TRBJ2-3; D perhaps matches TRBD1 (5 bases). V lost 0 bases and J lost 0, with 10 bases in between. The CDR3 has 16 residues. The V gene's germline CDR1 is LNHNV and CDR2 YYDKDF (reference sequence).

This chain uses TRBV4-1 with TRBJ2-7; a weak D match, TRBD2 (6 bases). Trimming shortened V by 3 bases and J by 3 bases, and 12 bases separated the two germline ends. This CDR3 contains 14 residues. Germline values: CDR1 MGHRA, CDR2 YSYEKL. The CDR3 bases are TGCGCCAGCAGCCAGGGAAGGGGACTCTACGAGCAGTACTTC. This gives the protein CASSQGRGLYEQYF.

This chain joins TRBV15 and TRBJ1-5; D is perhaps TRBD1 (6 bases). The CDR3 is made up of 17 amino acids. V was cut by 5 bases and J by 0 bases, with 17 bases left in between. Germline assignment: CDR1 LNHNV and CDR2 YYDKDF (reference sequence). CDR3 amino acids: CATSPGAGPYSNQPQHF. Written as DNA, the CDR3 is TGTGCCACCAGCCCAGGGGCAGGGCCTTATAGCAATCAGCCCCAGCATTTT.

The chain couples TRBV5-1 to TRBJ2-3, with 7 bases identical to TRBD1. Losses at the gene ends were 4 bases for V and 3 bases for J; bases not matched to a gene: 11. This CDR3 has 16 residues. Germline V lookup: CDR1 SGHRS, CDR2 YFSETQ. CDR3: CASSQSTGTGTDTQYF. CDR3 nucleotides: TGCGCCAGCAGCCAATCGACAGGGACCGGGACAGATACGCAGTATTTT.

The chain is built from TRBV7-2 and TRBJ1-1; 8 nucleotides line up with TRBD1. There are 16 residues in the CDR3. V was clipped by 5 bases and J by 5 bases; unmatched bases: 13. Germline assignment: CDR1 SGHTA and CDR2 FQGNSA. The CDR3 is CASSPRSGRGLTEAFF. The CDR3 DNA reads as TGTGCCAGCAGCCCACGATCGGGCAGGGGGCTGACTGAAGCTTTCTTT.

This chain joins TRBV12-3 or TRBV12-4 and TRBJ2-7; D is uncertain. There are 13 residues in the CDR3. The germline V and J ends were trimmed by 3 bases and 5 bases, with 11 bases remaining between them. This CDR3 is CASSLWQVDEQYF. In DNA form, the CDR3 reads TGTGCCAGCAGTTTGTGGCAGGTCGACGAGCAGTACTTC.

The chain is built from TRBV12-3 or TRBV12-4 and TRBJ1-2; D is ambiguous. This CDR3 is built from 12 residues. V was clipped by 6 bases and J by 5 bases, with 10 bases between them. In DNA, the CDR3 is TGTGCCAGCAGGCGAAACGGTTATGGCTACACCTTC. Its protein is CASRRNGYGYTF.

This clone came up once. The rearrangement links TRBV24-1 to TRBJ1-5; D may be TRBD1 (5 bases). Trimming removed 10 bases from V and 2 bases from J, with 20 bases in between. Germline lookup yields CDR1 KGHDR and CDR2 SFDVKD. The length of the CDR3 is 16 residues. CDR3 protein: CATTITGKVGNQPQHF. In nucleotides, the CDR3 is TGTGCCACAACTATAACAGGTAAAGTGGGCAATCAGCCCCAGCATTTT.

This sequence joins TRBV6-6 and TRBJ1-2, with TRBD1 matching 12 bases. Trimming cost V 5 bases and J 5 bases; bases outside gene matches: 6. The CDR3 extends over 15 amino acids. CDR1 is MNHNY, CDR2 SVGAGI, per germline (reference sequence). The CDR3 nucleotides are TGTGCCAGCAGTAGCCGGGACAGGGGGCCATATGGCTACACCTTC. Its protein product is CASSSRDRGPYGYTF.

The chain carries TRBV14 and TRBJ2-1, with TRBD2 matching 8 bases. From germline, CDR1 is SGHDN and CDR2 FVKESK. This CDR3 is 14 amino acids long. V was clipped by 8 bases and J by 0 bases; unmatched bases: 3. The CDR3 reads CASASGSSYNEQFF. In DNA form, the CDR3 reads TGTGCCAGCGCTAGCGGGTCCTCCTACAATGAGCAGTTCTTC.

The chain couples TRBV4-2 to TRBJ2-1, with TRBD2 as a possible D gene (5 bases). V lost 3 bases, J lost 11 bases, and 8 bases lay in between. Germline CDR1 reads LGHNA; CDR2 reads YNFKEQ. The CDR3 loop spans 11 amino acids. The CDR3 reads CASSQAGQQFF. The CDR3 DNA follows: TGTGCCAGCAGCCAGGCGGGCCAGCAGTTCTTC.

This CDR3 reads CASRQGQGPLNTEAFF. The DNA for the CDR3 is TGCGCCAGCAGACAGGGACAGGGGCCCCTCAACACTGAAGCTTTCTTT. The chain has TRBV5-1 and TRBJ1-1, with 10 nucleotides matching TRBD1. Unmatched junction bases numbered 9, after V lost 5 bases and J lost 2 bases. The CDR3 is 16 amino acids. CDR1 and CDR2 (germline): SGHRS, YFSETQ.

The J gene is TRBJ2-7, the V gene TRBV7-8; D may be TRBD1 (5 bases). Germline CDR1 reads SGHVS; CDR2 reads FQNEAQ. This CDR3 is 14 amino acids long. V was trimmed by 1 base and J by 3 bases, leaving 10 bases between them. The CDR3 spells CASSLVQVGYEQYF. Written as DNA, the CDR3 is TGTGCCAGCAGCTTAGTACAGGTCGGCTACGAGCAGTACTTC.

The rearrangement joins TRBV5-1 to TRBJ2-6; D may be TRBD1 (6 bases). V lost 4 bases, J lost 1 base, and 6 bases lay in between. CDR1 and CDR2 from the germline V gene are SGHRS and YFSETQ. The CDR3 length is 14 residues. This CDR3 is CASSQGSGANVLTF. CDR3 DNA: TGCGCCAGCAGCCAGGGGTCTGGGGCCAACGTCCTGACTTTC.

The chain is built from TRBV6-6 and TRBJ2-5; TRBD1 aligns across 12 bases. The length of the CDR3 is 14 residues. Germline trimming cut 6 bases from V and 4 bases from J; bases unmatched to any gene: 3. Germline V lookup: CDR1 MNHNY, CDR2 SVGAGI (reference sequence). This CDR3 is CASRAGQGAETQYF. The CDR3 nucleotides are TGTGCCAGCAGAGCGGGACAGGGGGCAGAGACCCAGTACTTC.

The V gene is TRBV5-6, the J gene TRBJ1-1; D gene ambiguous. Germline loops: CDR1 SGHDT, CDR2 YYEEEE. Between the trimmed V and J ends, which lost 2 bases and 1 base, there was a span of 6 bases. The CDR3 has 13 amino acids. CDR3 in amino acids: CASSFSWNTEAFF. The CDR3 nucleotides are TGTGCCAGCAGCTTTAGTTGGAACACTGAAGCTTTCTTT.

This sequence joins TRBV6-1 and TRBJ2-7; TRBD2 agrees at 7 bases. The CDR3 length is 15 residues. The germline gives CDR1 MNHNS, CDR2 SASEGT. After removal of 1 base from V and 4 bases from J, the junction contained 7 bases not matched to a gene. CDR3 residues: CASSEGSGDLYEQYF. The DNA of the CDR3 is TGTGCCAGCAGTGAAGGAAGCGGGGATCTTTACGAGCAGTACTTC.

The V gene is TRBV20-1, the J gene TRBJ1-2, with D unclear. Per germline, CDR1 DFQATT and CDR2 SNEGSKA (reference sequence). The length of the CDR3 is 11 residues. With 7 bases removed from V and 3 bases from J, the gap between germline ends came to 9 bases. The CDR3 DNA reads as TGCAGTGGGGAGGGCGACTATGGCTACACCTTC. Translating gives CSGEGDYGYTF.

This clone was counted a few times. This chain uses TRBV24-1 with TRBJ2-7; TRBD2 matches at 7 bases. With V trimmed by 0 bases and J by 6 bases, 1 base remained unmatched. This CDR3 comprises 13 residues. Germline lookup yields CDR1 KGHDR and CDR2 SFDVKD. CDR3 sequence: CATSDLWGGEQYF. CDR3 nucleotide sequence: TGTGCCACCAGTGATTTGTGGGGGGGCGAGCAGTACTTC.

J is TRBJ1-1 and V is TRBV28; D remains unclear. V was clipped by 7 bases and J by 3 bases, with 21 bases between them. The CDR3 covers 16 residues. Germline loops: CDR1 MDHEN, CDR2 SYDVKM. CDR3 loop: CASIPLARVGYTEAFF. The CDR3 nucleotides read TGTGCCAGCATACCTCTCGCCCGGGTCGGGTACACTGAAGCTTTCTTT.

V gene TRBV7-3 combines with J gene TRBJ2-7; D perhaps matches TRBD1 (5 bases). Germline V lookup: CDR1 SGHTA, CDR2 FQGTGA. The CDR3 has 14 residues. Trimming shortened V by 2 bases and J by 2 bases, and 10 bases separated the two germline ends. DNA for the CDR3: TGTGCCAGCAGCTTAGCAGCAGGGCCCTACGAGCAGTACTTC. Encoded protein: CASSLAAGPYEQYF.

J is TRBJ2-3 and V is TRBV6-4; 7 bases match TRBD1. Trimming removed 6 bases from V and 0 bases from J; junction bases left unmatched: 3. This CDR3 comprises 14 residues. The germline CDR1 and CDR2 sequences are MRHNA and SNTAGT. Here the CDR3 reads CASRATGSTDTQYF. In DNA, the CDR3 is TGTGCCAGCAGGGCGACAGGGAGCACAGATACGCAGTATTTT.

The rearrangement joins TRBV6-5 to TRBJ2-7; tentative D call: TRBD1 (5 bases). The CDR3 is made up of 14 amino acids. Trimming left V 6 bases short and J 1 base short, with 13 bases between. Germline CDR1 is MNHEY and CDR2 is SVGAGI. The CDR3: CASSPLRVSYEQYF. The CDR3 DNA is TGTGCCAGCAGCCCCCTCAGGGTGTCCTACGAGCAGTACTTC.

The V call is TRBV7-8, the J call TRBJ2-5; 8 bases line up with TRBD2. Germline V gene sequence: CDR1 SGHVS, CDR2 FQNEAQ. The CDR3 spans 15 residues. The J segment lost 4 bases and the V segment lost 5 bases, leaving 9 bases of the junction unmatched. This CDR3 is CASSGRGTRGETQYF. DNA for the CDR3: TGTGCCAGCAGCGGCCGAGGGACTAGGGGAGAGACCCAGTACTTC.

The chain has TRBV6-6 and TRBJ2-1, with 7 bases that match TRBD2. The germline V gene encodes CDR1 MNHNY and CDR2 SVGAGI (reference sequence). This CDR3 spans 17 amino acids. Unmatched junction bases numbered 15, after V lost 5 bases and J lost 5 bases. CDR3 protein: CASSPLTSVDANNEQFF. CDR3 nucleotides: TGTGCCAGCAGTCCACTCACTAGCGTTGACGCCAACAATGAGCAGTTCTTC.

The CDR3 spells CASSLGVMNTEAFF. In DNA, the CDR3 is TGTGCCAGCAGTCTAGGGGTCATGAACACTGAAGCTTTCTTT. The chain has TRBV11-3 and TRBJ1-1, with D possibly TRBD1 on 5 matching bases. Trimming stripped 6 bases from V and 0 bases from J, with 11 bases between. The CDR3 length is 14 residues. Germline V gene sequence: CDR1 SGHNT, CDR2 YENEEA.